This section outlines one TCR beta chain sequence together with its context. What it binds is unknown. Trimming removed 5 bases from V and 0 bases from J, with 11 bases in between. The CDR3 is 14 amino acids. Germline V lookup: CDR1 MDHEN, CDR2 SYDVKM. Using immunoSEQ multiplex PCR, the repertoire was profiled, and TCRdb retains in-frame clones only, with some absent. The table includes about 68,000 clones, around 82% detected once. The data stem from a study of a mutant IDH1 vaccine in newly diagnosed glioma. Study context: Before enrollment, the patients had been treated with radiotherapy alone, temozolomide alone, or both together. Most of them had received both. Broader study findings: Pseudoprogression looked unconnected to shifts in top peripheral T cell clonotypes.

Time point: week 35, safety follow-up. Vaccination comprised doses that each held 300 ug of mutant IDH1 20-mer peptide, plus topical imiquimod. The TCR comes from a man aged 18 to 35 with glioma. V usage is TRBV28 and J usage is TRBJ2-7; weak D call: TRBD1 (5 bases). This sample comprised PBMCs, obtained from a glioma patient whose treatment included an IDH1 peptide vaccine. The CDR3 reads CASSGADLSYEQYF. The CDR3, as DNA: TGTGCCAGCAGTGGGGCGGATCTCTCCTACGAGCAGTACTTC. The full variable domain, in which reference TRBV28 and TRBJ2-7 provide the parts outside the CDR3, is DVKVTQSSRYLVKRTGEKVFLECVQDMDHENMFWYRQDPGLGLRLIYFSYDVKMKEKGDIPEGYSVSREKKERFSLILESASTNQTSMYLCASSGADLSYEQYFGPGTRLTVT.